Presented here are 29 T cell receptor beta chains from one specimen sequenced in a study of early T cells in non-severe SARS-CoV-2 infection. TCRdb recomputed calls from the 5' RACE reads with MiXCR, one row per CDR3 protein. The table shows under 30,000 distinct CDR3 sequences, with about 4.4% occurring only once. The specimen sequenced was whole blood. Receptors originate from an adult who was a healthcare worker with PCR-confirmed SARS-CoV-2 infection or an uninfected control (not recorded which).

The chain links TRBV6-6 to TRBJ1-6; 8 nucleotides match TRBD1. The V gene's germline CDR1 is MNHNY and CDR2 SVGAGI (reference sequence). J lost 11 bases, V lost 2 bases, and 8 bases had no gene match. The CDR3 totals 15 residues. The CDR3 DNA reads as TGTGCCAGCAGTTACGAGCCGGGACAGGCCGCACCCCTCCACTTT. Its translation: CASSYEPGQAAPLHF.

CDR3 sequence reads: CASSSGTNQETQYF. The CDR3 DNA sequence: TGCGCCAGCAGCTCGGGGACCAACCAAGAGACCCAGTACTTC. The chain joins TRBV5-1 to TRBJ2-5; either TRBD1 or TRBD2 may fit D (5 bases each). The V gene's germline CDR1 is SGHRS and CDR2 YFSETQ. The CDR3 length is 14 residues. Between the trimmed V and J ends, which lost 3 bases and 0 bases, there was a span of 9 bases.

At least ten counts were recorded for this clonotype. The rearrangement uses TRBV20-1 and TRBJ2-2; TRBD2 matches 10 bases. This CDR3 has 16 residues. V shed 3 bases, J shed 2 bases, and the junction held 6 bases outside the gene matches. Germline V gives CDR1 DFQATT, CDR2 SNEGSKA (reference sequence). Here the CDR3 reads CSASYRTSGNTGELFF. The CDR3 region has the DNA TGCAGTGCTAGTTACCGGACTAGCGGTAACACCGGGGAGCTGTTTTTT.

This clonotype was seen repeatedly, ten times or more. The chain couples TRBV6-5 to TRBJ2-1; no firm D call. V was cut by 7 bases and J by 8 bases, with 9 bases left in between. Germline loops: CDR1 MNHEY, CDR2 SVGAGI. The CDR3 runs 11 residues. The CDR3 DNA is TGTGCCAGCACGGGTCCGGATGAGCAGTTCTTC. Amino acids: CASTGPDEQFF.

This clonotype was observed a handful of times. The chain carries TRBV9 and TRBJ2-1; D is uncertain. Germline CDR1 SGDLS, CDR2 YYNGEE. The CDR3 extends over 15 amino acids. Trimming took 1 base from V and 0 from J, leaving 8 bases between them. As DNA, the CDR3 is TGTGCCAGCAGCGTAAGTGGGCTCTCCTACAATGAGCAGTTCTTC. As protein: CASSVSGLSYNEQFF. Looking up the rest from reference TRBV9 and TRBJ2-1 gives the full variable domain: DSGVTQTPKHLITATGQRVTLRCSPRSGDLSVYWYQQSLDQGLQFLIQYYNGEERAKGNILERFSAQQFPDLHSELNLSSLELGDSALYFCASSVSGLSYNEQFFGPGTRLTVL.

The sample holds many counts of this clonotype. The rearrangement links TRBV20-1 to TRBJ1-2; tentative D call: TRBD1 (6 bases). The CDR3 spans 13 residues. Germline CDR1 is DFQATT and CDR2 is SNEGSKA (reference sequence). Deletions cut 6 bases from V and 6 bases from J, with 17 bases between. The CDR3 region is CSATPGTPNGYTF. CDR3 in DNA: TGCAGTGCAACTCCAGGGACACCCAATGGCTACACCTTC.

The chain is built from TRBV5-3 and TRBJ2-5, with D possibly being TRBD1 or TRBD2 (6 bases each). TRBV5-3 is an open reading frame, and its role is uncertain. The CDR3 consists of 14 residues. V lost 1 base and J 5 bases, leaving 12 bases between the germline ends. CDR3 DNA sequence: TGTGCCAGAAGCTTGCGGGGGCCAGGGGAGACCCAGTACTTC. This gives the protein CARSLRGPGETQYF.

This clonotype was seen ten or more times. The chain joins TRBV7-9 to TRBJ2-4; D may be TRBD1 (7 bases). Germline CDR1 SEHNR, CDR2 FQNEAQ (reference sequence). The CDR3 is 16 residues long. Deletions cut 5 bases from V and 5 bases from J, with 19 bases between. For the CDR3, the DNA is TGTGCCAGCAGCGGAGGGGGATCCCAGGGGGAAAACATTCAGTACTTC. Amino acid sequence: CASSGGGSQGENIQYF.

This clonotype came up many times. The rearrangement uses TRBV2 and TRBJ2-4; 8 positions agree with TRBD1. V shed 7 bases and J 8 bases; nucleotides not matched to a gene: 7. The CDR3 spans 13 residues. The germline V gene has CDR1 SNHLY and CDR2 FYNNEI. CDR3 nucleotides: TGTGCCAGCAAAGGACAGGGCTCCGACATTCAGTACTTC. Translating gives CASKGQGSDIQYF.

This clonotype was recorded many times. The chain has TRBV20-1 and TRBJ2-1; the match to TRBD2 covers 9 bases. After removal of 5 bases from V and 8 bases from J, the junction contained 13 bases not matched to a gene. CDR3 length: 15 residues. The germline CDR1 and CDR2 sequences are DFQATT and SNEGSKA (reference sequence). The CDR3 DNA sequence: TGCAGTGCTCGGGCCGGACTAGCGTTCCGCCATGAGCAGTTCTTC. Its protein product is CSARAGLAFRHEQFF.

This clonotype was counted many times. CDR3 coding DNA: TGCAGTGCTCCAGCCGGACTAACACTAGACAATGAGCAGTTCTTC. Amino acids: CSAPAGLTLDNEQFF. This sequence joins TRBV20-1 and TRBJ2-1; D is possibly TRBD2 (6 bases). This CDR3 comprises 15 residues. V lost 5 bases and J lost 5, with 19 bases in between. Germline-derived CDR1 and CDR2 are DFQATT and SNEGSKA (reference sequence).

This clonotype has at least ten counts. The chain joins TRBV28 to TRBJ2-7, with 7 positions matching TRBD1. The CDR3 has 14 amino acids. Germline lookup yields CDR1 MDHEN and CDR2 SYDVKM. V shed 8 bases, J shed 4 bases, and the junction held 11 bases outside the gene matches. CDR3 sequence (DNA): TGTGCCAGCTTATCAGGGACAGCGAATTACGAGCAGTACTTC. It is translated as CASLSGTANYEQYF.

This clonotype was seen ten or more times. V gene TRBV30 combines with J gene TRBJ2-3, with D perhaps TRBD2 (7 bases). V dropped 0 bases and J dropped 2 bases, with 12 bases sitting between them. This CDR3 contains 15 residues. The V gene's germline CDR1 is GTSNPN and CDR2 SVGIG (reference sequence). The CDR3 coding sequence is TGTGCCTGGAGTGTACGGGGGGCTTCCACAGATACGCAGTATTTT. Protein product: CAWSVRGASTDTQYF.

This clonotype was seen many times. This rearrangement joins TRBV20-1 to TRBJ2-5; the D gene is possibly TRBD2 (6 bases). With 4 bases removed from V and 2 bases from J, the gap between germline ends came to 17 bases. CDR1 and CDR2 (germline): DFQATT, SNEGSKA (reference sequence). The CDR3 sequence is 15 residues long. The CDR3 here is CSAKDGSGLQETQYF. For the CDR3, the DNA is TGCAGTGCTAAGGACGGGAGTGGGCTACAAGAGACCCAGTACTTC.

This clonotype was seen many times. CDR3 loop: CASSPYPLLAGSYEQYF. The CDR3 coding sequence is TGTGCCAGCAGTCCCTACCCGTTACTAGCGGGGAGTTACGAGCAGTACTTC. The chain joins TRBV12-3 or TRBV12-4 to TRBJ2-7; 10 bases agree with TRBD2. The length of the CDR3 is 17 residues. V lost 5 bases and J lost 4; bases outside the gene matches: 14.

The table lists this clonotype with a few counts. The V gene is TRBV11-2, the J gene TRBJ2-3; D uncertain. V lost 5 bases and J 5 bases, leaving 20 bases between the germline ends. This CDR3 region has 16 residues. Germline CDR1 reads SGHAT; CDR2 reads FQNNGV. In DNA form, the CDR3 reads TGTGCCAGCAGCCCCGAACCGAACCGAGCTAGAGATACGCAGTATTTT. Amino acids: CASSPEPNRARDTQYF.

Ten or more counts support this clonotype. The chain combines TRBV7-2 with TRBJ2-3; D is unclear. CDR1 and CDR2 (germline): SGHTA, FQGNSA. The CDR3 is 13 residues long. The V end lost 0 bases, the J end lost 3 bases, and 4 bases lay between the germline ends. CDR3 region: CASSLAPTDTQYF. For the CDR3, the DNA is TGTGCCAGCAGCTTAGCGCCAACAGATACGCAGTATTTT.

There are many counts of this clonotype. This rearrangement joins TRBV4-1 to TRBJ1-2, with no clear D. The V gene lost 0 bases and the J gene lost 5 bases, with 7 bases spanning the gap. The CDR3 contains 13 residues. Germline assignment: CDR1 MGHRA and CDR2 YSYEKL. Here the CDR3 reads CASSQDGFYGYTF. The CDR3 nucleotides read TGCGCCAGCAGCCAAGATGGATTTTATGGCTACACCTTC.

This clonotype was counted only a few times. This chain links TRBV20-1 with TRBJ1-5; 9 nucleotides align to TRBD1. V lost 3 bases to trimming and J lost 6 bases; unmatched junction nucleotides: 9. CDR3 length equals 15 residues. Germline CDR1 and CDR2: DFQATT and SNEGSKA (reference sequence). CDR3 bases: TGCAGTGCTAGTCCCAGTGGACAGGGGAGTCAGCCCCAGCATTTT. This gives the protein CSASPSGQGSQPQHF.

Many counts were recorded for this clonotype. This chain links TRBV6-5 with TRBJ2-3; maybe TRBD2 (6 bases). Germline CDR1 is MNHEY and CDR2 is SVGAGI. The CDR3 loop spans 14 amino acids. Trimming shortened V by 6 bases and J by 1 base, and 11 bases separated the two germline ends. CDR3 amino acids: CASREGIGTDTQYF. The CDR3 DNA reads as TGTGCCAGCAGGGAGGGGATCGGCACAGATACGCAGTATTTT.

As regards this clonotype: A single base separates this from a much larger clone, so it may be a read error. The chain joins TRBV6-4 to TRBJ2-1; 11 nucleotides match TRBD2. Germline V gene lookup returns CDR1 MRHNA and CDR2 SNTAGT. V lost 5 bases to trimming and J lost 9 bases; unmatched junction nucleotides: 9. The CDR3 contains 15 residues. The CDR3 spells CASSKVAGGTSEQFF. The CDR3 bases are TGTGCCAGCAGTAAGGTAGCGGGAGGGACGAGTGAGCAGTTCTTC.

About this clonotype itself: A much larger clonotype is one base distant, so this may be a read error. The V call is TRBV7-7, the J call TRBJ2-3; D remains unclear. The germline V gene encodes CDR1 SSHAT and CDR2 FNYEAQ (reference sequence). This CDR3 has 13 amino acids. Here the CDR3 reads CASSSTLTDTQYF. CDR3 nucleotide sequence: TGTGCTAGCAGCTCCACCTTGACAGATACGCAGTATTTT. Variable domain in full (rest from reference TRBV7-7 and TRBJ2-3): GAGVSQSPRYKVTKRGQDVTLRCDPISSHATLYWYQQALGQGPEFLTYFNYEAQPDKSGLPSDRFSAERPEGSISTLTIQRTEQRDSAMYRCASSSTLTDTQYFGPGTRLTVL.

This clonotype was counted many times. CDR3 amino acids: CSALLGGSNTEAFF. The CDR3 nucleotides read TGCAGTGCTCTACTGGGGGGCTCGAACACTGAAGCTTTCTTT. V and J are TRBV20-1 and TRBJ1-1, with D possibly matching TRBD1 (6 bases). Trimming removed 5 bases from V and 1 base from J, with 14 bases in between. CDR1 and CDR2 (germline): DFQATT, SNEGSKA (reference sequence). There are 14 residues in the CDR3.

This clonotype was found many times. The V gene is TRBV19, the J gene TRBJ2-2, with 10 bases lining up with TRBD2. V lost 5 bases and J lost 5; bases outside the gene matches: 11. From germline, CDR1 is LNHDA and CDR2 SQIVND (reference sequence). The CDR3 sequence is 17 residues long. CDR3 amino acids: CASSWLAGAPSTGELFF. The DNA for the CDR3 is TGTGCCAGTAGTTGGCTAGCGGGGGCCCCCTCTACCGGGGAGCTGTTTTTT.

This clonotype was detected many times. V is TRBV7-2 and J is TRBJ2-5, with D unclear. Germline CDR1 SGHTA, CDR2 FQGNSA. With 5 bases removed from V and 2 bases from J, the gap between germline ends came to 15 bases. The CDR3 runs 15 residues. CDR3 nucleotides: TGTGCCAGCAGCCGCCAAAAGGAATTACAAGAGACCCAGTACTTC. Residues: CASSRQKELQETQYF.

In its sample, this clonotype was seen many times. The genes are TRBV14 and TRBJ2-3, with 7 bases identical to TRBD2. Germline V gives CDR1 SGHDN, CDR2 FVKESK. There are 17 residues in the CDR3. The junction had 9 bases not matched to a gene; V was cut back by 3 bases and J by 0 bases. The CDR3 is CASSHVLARTSTDTQYF. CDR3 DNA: TGTGCCAGCAGCCACGTACTAGCGCGCACTAGCACAGATACGCAGTATTTT.

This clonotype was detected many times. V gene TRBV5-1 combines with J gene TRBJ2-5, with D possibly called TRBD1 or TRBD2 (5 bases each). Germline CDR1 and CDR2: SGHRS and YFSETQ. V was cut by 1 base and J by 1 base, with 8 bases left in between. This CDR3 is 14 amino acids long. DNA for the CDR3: TGCGCCAGCAGCTTGTCGGGGCTCCAAGAGACCCAGTACTTC. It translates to CASSLSGLQETQYF.

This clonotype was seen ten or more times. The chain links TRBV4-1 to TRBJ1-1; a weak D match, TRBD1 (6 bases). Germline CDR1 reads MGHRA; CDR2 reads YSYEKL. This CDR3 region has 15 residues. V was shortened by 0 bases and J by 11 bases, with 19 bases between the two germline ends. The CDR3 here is CASSQDPGAPPRAFF. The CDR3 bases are TGCGCCAGCAGCCAAGATCCGGGGGCACCTCCAAGGGCTTTCTTT.

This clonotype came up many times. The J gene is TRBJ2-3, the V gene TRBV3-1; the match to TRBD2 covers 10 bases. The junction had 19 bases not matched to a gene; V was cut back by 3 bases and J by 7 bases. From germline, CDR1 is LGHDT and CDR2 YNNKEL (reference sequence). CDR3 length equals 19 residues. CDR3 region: CASSHPPLAGVLNGYTQYF. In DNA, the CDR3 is TGTGCCAGCAGCCATCCCCCCCTAGCGGGGGTCCTAAATGGATATACGCAGTATTTT.